This T cell receptor beta chain was captured by sequencing in a study of vaccination and CD4 T cells after COVID-19. Scientists ran DNA taken from cultured CD4+ T cells through the Oncomine TCR Beta short-read assay for sequencing. TCRdb reprocessed the PCR reads via MiXCR and lists one record per CDR3 protein. Counted here are about 19,000 distinct CDR3 sequences, approximately 30% occurring once; the ten biggest clones make up more than 12%. Described treatment: roughly 11-day PBMC culture with coronavirus spike peptide pools or control peptides (ViraFEST assay). About this clonotype: Its specificity is not known.

V was pared by 10 bases and J by 6 bases, with 19 bases between. From germline, CDR1 is ENHRY and CDR2 SYGVKD. The CDR3 totals 13 residues. The source material was cultured CD4+ T cells from blood. The sequence was obtained from a human donor with COVID-19. This chain uses TRBV10-3 with TRBJ2-7; possible D gene TRBD2, 6 bases. The CDR3 spells CATRRDLMVEQYF. Here the CDR3 DNA reads TGTGCCACCAGACGGGACTTGATGGTCGAGCAGTACTTC.